The 10 T cell receptor beta chains in this list originate from one sample, sequenced in a study of CD8 T cells in ankylosing spondylitis. TCRdb re-derived calls from the 5' RACE reads in MiXCR, one entry per CDR3 protein. This table holds about 140,000 distinct CDR3 sequences, more than 7% found once. The sample comprised synovial fluid, either unsorted or a sorted T cell fraction (not recorded which). Source of these receptors: a male donor with ankylosing spondylitis.

In this sample, this clonotype turned up a few times. V and J are TRBV7-9 and TRBJ1-1, with TRBD1 matching over 8 bases. The germline V gene encodes CDR1 SEHNR and CDR2 FQNEAQ (reference sequence). The CDR3 sequence is 14 residues long. V gave up 6 bases and J gave up 1 base; unmatched junction bases: 4. DNA for the CDR3: TGTGCCAGCAGGTCCGGGACAGGGAACACTGAAGCTTTCTTT. The encoded protein is CASRSGTGNTEAFF. The full variable domain, completed using reference TRBV7-9 and TRBJ1-1, is DTGVSQNPRHKITKRGQNVTFRCDPISEHNRLYWYRQTLGQGPEFLTYFQNEAQLEKSRLLSDRFSAERPKGSFSTLEIQRTEQGDSAMYLCASRSGTGNTEAFFGQGTRLTVV.

This clonotype was detected many times. V gene TRBV3-1 combines with J gene TRBJ1-5; D unclear. The V and J ends lost 0 bases and 7 bases respectively, with 4 bases between them. In germline, CDR1 is LGHDT, CDR2 YNNKEL (reference sequence). This CDR3 is 12 amino acids long. The CDR3 region has the DNA TGTGCCAGCAGCCAAGATGTGCAGCCCCAGCATTTT. Amino acids: CASSQDVQPQHF.

V is TRBV6-5 and J is TRBJ2-1; D may correspond to TRBD1 or TRBD2 (6 bases each). This CDR3 comprises 13 residues. The V gene's germline CDR1 is MNHEY and CDR2 SVGAGI. Between the trimmed V and J ends, which lost 2 bases and 9 bases, there was a span of 11 bases. CDR3 in amino acids: CASSYGTGAEQFF. CDR3 in DNA: TGTGCCAGCAGTTACGGTACGGGGGCTGAGCAGTTCTTC.

This clonotype was counted many times. This sequence joins TRBV10-3 and TRBJ2-1; 8 bases match TRBD1. With 4 bases clipped from V and 10 bases from J, the junction kept 12 bases outside the gene matches. The CDR3 runs to 15 residues. Germline loops: CDR1 ENHRY, CDR2 SYGVKD. CDR3 nucleotide sequence: TGTGCCATCAGTGGGCCCGGGACAGGCTTTGGGGAGCAGTTCTTC. This encodes CAISGPGTGFGEQFF.

This clonotype was observed many times. The chain carries TRBV7-2 and TRBJ1-1; tentative D call: TRBD1 (6 bases). The V gene lost 3 bases and the J gene lost 3 bases, with 11 bases spanning the gap. The CDR3 loop spans 14 amino acids. Germline CDR1 reads SGHTA; CDR2 reads FQGNSA. The CDR3 DNA reads as TGTGCCAGCAGCTTCGCGGGGGGCGACACTGAAGCTTTCTTT. It specifies CASSFAGGDTEAFF.

This chain joins TRBV18 and TRBJ1-5; 8 bases match TRBD1. J was trimmed by 5 bases and V by 3 bases; bases with no gene match: 3. The CDR3 is 14 residues long. Germline-derived CDR1 and CDR2 are KGHSH and LQKENI. The CDR3 DNA is TGTGCCAGCTCACCGTCACAGGGGGATCAGCCCCAGCATTTT. It yields the protein CASSPSQGDQPQHF. Full variable domain (outside the CDR3, taken from reference TRBV18 and TRBJ1-5): NAGVMQNPRHLVRRRGQEARLRCSPMKGHSHVYWYRQLPEEGLKFMVYLQKENIIDESGMPKERFSAEFPKEGPSILRIQQVVRGDSAAYFCASSPSQGDQPQHFGDGTRLSIL.

This clonotype appeared a few times. The CDR3 sequence: CASSQADRMNTEAFF. DNA for the CDR3: TGCGCCAGCAGCCAGGCCGACAGGATGAACACTGAAGCTTTCTTT. The chain couples TRBV4-3 to TRBJ1-1, with D possibly being TRBD1 (6 bases). This CDR3 is built from 15 residues. Trimming left V 3 bases short and J 0 bases short, with 11 bases between. Germline V gene data show CDR1 as LGHNA and CDR2 as YSLEER.

The chain recombines TRBV4-3 with TRBJ2-1; 12 bases match TRBD1. V dropped 4 bases and J dropped 8; count of bases not matched to a gene: 3. The CDR3 sequence is 14 residues long. Germline loops: CDR1 LGHNA, CDR2 YSLEER. The CDR3 sequence is CASSRDRGRDEQFF. CDR3 coding DNA: TGCGCCAGCAGCCGGGACAGGGGGCGCGATGAGCAGTTCTTC.

As for this clonotype: This clone may be a read error of a much larger clone one base away. The gene calls are TRBV12-3 or TRBV12-4 and TRBJ2-5, with D perhaps matching TRBD2 (5 bases). CDR3 size: 13 residues. Between the trimmed V and J ends, which lost 8 bases and 1 base, there was a span of 11 bases. CDR3 in DNA: TGTGCCAGCGCGCGGGTCAGCCAAGAGACCCAGTACTTC. Its protein is CASARVSQETQYF.

This clonotype occurred a few times. The V and J genes are TRBV3-1 and TRBJ2-4; perhaps TRBD2 as D (6 bases). The CDR3 length is 14 residues. Looked up from germline, CDR1 is LGHDT and CDR2 is YNNKEL (reference sequence). Trimming took off 6 bases at V and 1 base at J, with 10 bases between the two ends. The CDR3 is CASRMEGAKNIQYF. The CDR3 coding sequence is TGTGCCAGCAGAATGGAGGGGGCCAAAAACATTCAGTACTTC. Looking up the rest from reference TRBV3-1 and TRBJ2-4 gives the full variable domain: DTAVSQTPKYLVTQMGNDKSIKCEQNLGHDTMYWYKQDSKKFLKIMFSYNNKELIINETVPNRFSPKSPDKAHLNLHINSLELGDSAVYFCASRMEGAKNIQYFGAGTRLSVL.